The 24 T cell receptor beta chains listed next were all sequenced from one sample in a study of Graves' ophthalmopathy and Graves' hyperthyroidism. The sequenced template was RNA, covering the TCR beta CDR3 region. Second-round multiplex PCR came after first-round RT-PCR with HTBI primers. TCRdb re-called the multiplex PCR reads through MiXCR, storing one row per CDR3 protein. The sample lists over a million distinct CDR3 sequences, about two fifths occurring once. The sequencing sample was made of peripheral blood or thyroid tissue (not recorded which). These receptors all stem from an adult man with Graves' hyperthyroidism.

This clonotype occurred a few times. V gene TRBV19 combines with J gene TRBJ2-2; 9 nucleotides agree with TRBD2. The CDR3 runs 16 residues. The germline V gene encodes CDR1 LNHDA and CDR2 SQIVND (reference sequence). Unmatched junction bases numbered 10, after V lost 5 bases and J lost 6 bases. Here the CDR3 DNA reads TGTGCCAGTAGTCCAGCGGGGGGCCTTGGGGCCGGGGAGCTGTTTTTT. As protein: CASSPAGGLGAGELFF.

This clonotype was seen a handful of times. CDR3 DNA sequence: TGTGCCAGCAGCGTAGTGGGACAGGGGGCCGTCGGGGAGCTGTTTTTT. Its translation: CASSVVGQGAVGELFF. V gene TRBV9 combines with J gene TRBJ2-2; TRBD1 aligns across 12 bases. This CDR3 region has 16 residues. V shed 0 bases, J shed 7 bases, and the junction held 4 bases outside the gene matches. CDR1 is SGDLS, CDR2 YYNGEE, per germline. Together with reference TRBV9 and TRBJ2-2, the CDR3 gives the full variable domain: DSGVTQTPKHLITATGQRVTLRCSPRSGDLSVYWYQQSLDQGLQFLIQYYNGEERAKGNILERFSAQQFPDLHSELNLSSLELGDSALYFCASSVVGQGAVGELFFGEGSRLTVL.

The V and J genes are TRBV20-1 and TRBJ2-5; 7 nucleotides align to TRBD2. From germline, CDR1 is DFQATT and CDR2 SNEGSKA (reference sequence). CDR3 length equals 11 residues. The junction had 2 bases not matched to a gene; V was cut back by 1 base and J by 9 bases. The CDR3 nucleotides are TGCAGTGCTAGAGGGCTAGCGGCCCAGTACTTC. It is translated as CSARGLAAQYF.

This clonotype was found many times. This chain joins TRBV4-3 and TRBJ1-2, with 9 bases that match TRBD1. Trimming removed 0 bases from V and 14 bases from J; junction bases left unmatched: 7. The CDR3 spans 13 residues. Germline assignment: CDR1 LGHNA and CDR2 YSLEER. CDR3 in DNA: TGCGCCAGCAGCCAAGATAGACAGGGGGAAAGGACCTTC. Residues: CASSQDRQGERTF.

This clonotype was detected only once. J is TRBJ2-5 and V is TRBV29-1; D is unclear. The length of the CDR3 is 12 residues. Germline loops: CDR1 SQVTM, CDR2 ANQGSEA. V lost 7 bases to trimming and J lost 1 base, with 10 bases between them. CDR3 residues: CSAARSQETQYF. CDR3 in DNA: TGCAGCGCTGCGCGGTCCCAAGAGACCCAGTACTTC.

The V and J genes are TRBV6-6 and TRBJ2-5, with 7 positions matching TRBD1. Unmatched junction bases numbered 27, after V lost 5 bases and J lost 3 bases. This CDR3 is built from 21 residues. CDR1 MNHNY and CDR2 SVGAGI come from the germline V gene (reference sequence). The DNA of the CDR3 is TGTGCCAGCAGTCCCCTAGGTTTCCGCCAGACCATACAGGGGTTGGAAGAGACCCAGTACTTC. Residues: CASSPLGFRQTIQGLEETQYF.

The CDR3 spells CASSLLAWEVPEQYF. CDR3 DNA sequence: TGTGCCAGCAGTTTATTGGCGTGGGAAGTTCCCGAGCAGTACTTC. This chain connects TRBV28 to TRBJ2-7; D not resolved. The CDR3 consists of 15 residues. V lost 1 base and J 6 bases, leaving 16 bases between the germline ends. The germline CDR1 and CDR2 sequences are MDHEN and SYDVKM. Filled out from reference TRBV28 and TRBJ2-7, the complete variable domain reads DVKVTQSSRYLVKRTGEKVFLECVQDMDHENMFWYRQDPGLGLRLIYFSYDVKMKEKGDIPEGYSVSREKKERFSLILESASTNQTSMYLCASSLLAWEVPEQYFGPGTRLTVT.

The rearrangement joins TRBV27 to TRBJ2-3; tentatively, D is TRBD1 (6 bases). Germline CDR1 is MNHEY and CDR2 is SMNVEV (reference sequence). The germline V and J ends were trimmed by 4 bases and 9 bases, with 11 bases remaining between them. The CDR3 extends over 12 amino acids. The CDR3 bases are TGTGCCAGCAGTTCGACAGGTCCCACGCAGTATTTT. Protein product: CASSSTGPTQYF.

This clonotype was seen only a few times. The chain recombines TRBV12-3 or TRBV12-4 with TRBJ2-7, with TRBD1 matching 8 bases. V shed 6 bases, J shed 5 bases, and the junction held 9 bases outside the gene matches. The CDR3 contains 14 residues. CDR3 sequence (DNA): TGTGCCAGCAGCCGATGGACAGGGACGAACGAGCAGTACTTC. Translation gives CASSRWTGTNEQYF.

The CDR3 loop is CASSEGQSGQGETQYF. CDR3 sequence (DNA): TGTGCCAGCAGTGAGGGACAGTCCGGACAGGGAGAGACCCAGTACTTC. The rearrangement joins TRBV25-1 to TRBJ2-5; 8 bases are a match to TRBD1. The germline CDR1 and CDR2 sequences are MGHDK and SYGVNS. The CDR3 spans 16 residues. Germline trimming cut 3 bases from V and 4 bases from J; bases unmatched to any gene: 10.

V and J are TRBV20-1 and TRBJ1-2; D unclear. The CDR3 consists of 14 residues. Trimming stripped 5 bases from V and 8 bases from J, with 21 bases between. Germline assignment: CDR1 DFQATT and CDR2 SNEGSKA (reference sequence). DNA of the CDR3: TGCAGTGCTGACGTCTTGCTAGCGGGAGGGGGCTACACCTTC. Encoded protein: CSADVLLAGGGYTF.

There are many counts of this clonotype. The chain links TRBV5-6 to TRBJ2-5, with D possibly TRBD2 on 5 matching bases. Per germline, CDR1 SGHDT and CDR2 YYEEEE. This CDR3 region has 15 residues. V lost 3 bases and J lost 4, with 16 bases in between. CDR3 nucleotides: TGTGCCAGCAGCTCAACCTCTAGGCTAGCAGAGACCCAGTACTTC. Translating it yields CASSSTSRLAETQYF.

The rearrangement joins TRBV20-1 to TRBJ1-1; possible D gene TRBD1, 6 bases. Germline lookup yields CDR1 DFQATT and CDR2 SNEGSKA (reference sequence). V was cut by 3 bases and J by 5 bases, with 10 bases left in between. This CDR3 comprises 12 residues. CDR3: CSASQGLTEAFF. The DNA for the CDR3 is TGCAGTGCTAGCCAGGGGTTGACTGAAGCTTTCTTT.

The chain carries TRBV12-3 or TRBV12-4 and TRBJ1-6; D perhaps matches TRBD1 (5 bases). Trimming stripped 10 bases from V and 9 bases from J, with 16 bases between. This CDR3 is built from 13 residues. CDR3 protein: CATAGGVGSPLHF. The CDR3 DNA reads TGTGCCACCGCGGGGGGGGTCGGTTCACCCCTCCACTTT.

In this sample, this clonotype turned up many times. The V call is TRBV20-1, the J call TRBJ2-5; TRBD1 might be the D (5 bases). This CDR3 contains 14 residues. The germline V and J ends were trimmed by 3 bases and 5 bases, with 16 bases remaining between them. Germline CDR1 is DFQATT and CDR2 is SNEGSKA (reference sequence). CDR3 sequence (DNA): TGCAGTGCTAGGCGTGGGGCAGGTCAGGAGACCCAGTACTTC. Amino acid sequence: CSARRGAGQETQYF.

CDR3 nucleotides: TGTGCCACCAGCAGGGAGCCGGGAGACAGGGTGTTTGTGACCAACGTCCTGACTTTC. Translation gives CATSREPGDRVFVTNVLTF. The J gene is TRBJ2-6, the V gene TRBV15; tentative D call: TRBD1 (7 bases). This CDR3 comprises 19 residues. CDR1 and CDR2 from the germline V gene are LNHNV and YYDKDF (reference sequence). V shed 3 bases and J shed 8 bases, with 26 bases lying between them.

This clonotype occurred a few times. V is TRBV9 and J is TRBJ1-6; D perhaps matches TRBD1 (5 bases). The length of the CDR3 is 16 residues. Trimming stripped 3 bases from V and 6 bases from J, with 16 bases between. The V gene's germline CDR1 is SGDLS and CDR2 YYNGEE. CDR3 sequence reads: CASSGGGERRNSPLHF. The CDR3 nucleotides read TGTGCCAGCAGCGGGGGGGGTGAAAGGCGTAATTCACCCCTCCACTTT. Together with reference TRBV9 and TRBJ1-6, the CDR3 gives the full variable domain: DSGVTQTPKHLITATGQRVTLRCSPRSGDLSVYWYQQSLDQGLQFLIQYYNGEERAKGNILERFSAQQFPDLHSELNLSSLELGDSALYFCASSGGGERRNSPLHFGNGTRLTVT.

About this clonotype itself: This clone may be a read error of a much larger clone one base away. CDR3 bases: TGCAGTGCTAGTAGTTATGACACTGAAGCTTTCTTT. Encoded protein: CSASSYDTEAFF. The chain couples TRBV20-1 to TRBJ1-1; D is undetermined. Trimming left V 3 bases short and J 3 bases short, with 8 bases between. The germline V gene has CDR1 DFQATT and CDR2 SNEGSKA (reference sequence). The CDR3 covers 12 residues.

There are many counts of this clonotype. This chain links TRBV29-1 with TRBJ2-7; 13 positions agree with TRBD2. Germline V gives CDR1 SQVTM, CDR2 ANQGSEA. The CDR3 loop spans 12 amino acids. The V segment lost 6 bases and the J segment 13 bases; nucleotides outside the gene matches: 9. The CDR3 DNA sequence: TGCAGCGTAACGCAGACTAGCGGGAGGCCCTACTTC. As protein: CSVTQTSGRPYF.

J is TRBJ1-2 and V is TRBV5-6, with D possibly matching TRBD1 (6 bases). The CDR3 is 13 amino acids. The V end was cut by 4 bases, the J end by 6 bases, with 13 bases between. Germline CDR1 reads SGHDT; CDR2 reads YYEEEE. CDR3 region: CASSPYHRDGYTF. CDR3 in DNA: TGTGCCAGCAGCCCCTACCACAGGGATGGCTACACCTTC.

In its sample, this clonotype was seen many times. This chain links TRBV10-3 with TRBJ2-7, with 7 bases matching TRBD1. This CDR3 contains 14 residues. Trimming took 6 bases from V and 3 from J; bases not matched to a gene: 8. Germline CDR1 and CDR2: ENHRY and SYGVKD. For the CDR3, the DNA is TGTGCCATCAGAGGGGGCACAGGCGTCTACGAGCAGTACTTC. It encodes CAIRGGTGVYEQYF.

V gene TRBV10-3 combines with J gene TRBJ2-7, with TRBD1 identical over 7 bases. The CDR3 totals 12 residues. With 2 bases clipped from V and 6 bases from J, the junction kept 1 base outside the gene matches. CDR1 is ENHRY, CDR2 SYGVKD, per germline. The CDR3 nucleotides are TGTGCCATCAGTGAGGCAGGGGGCGAGCAGTACTTC. It yields the protein CAISEAGGEQYF.

The sample holds many counts of this clonotype. The rearrangement uses TRBV12-3 or TRBV12-4 and TRBJ1-2, with TRBD1 matching 7 bases. This CDR3 contains 13 residues. V dropped 4 bases and J dropped 1; count of bases not matched to a gene: 0. CDR3 protein: CASSYRGNYGYTF. The DNA of the CDR3 is TGTGCCAGCAGTTACAGGGGTAACTATGGCTACACCTTC.

This clonotype appeared many times. Written as DNA, the CDR3 is TGCAGCGTTGGGGCTAGCTCTGGAAACACCATATATTTT. It yields the protein CSVGASSGNTIYF. This chain uses TRBV29-1 with TRBJ1-3; D unclear. This CDR3 comprises 13 residues. Germline V CDR1 and CDR2: SQVTM, ANQGSEA. V lost 4 bases and J 0 bases, leaving 7 bases between the germline ends.